This T cell receptor (beta chain) was recorded in a study of T cells in Graves' hyperthyroidism and ophthalmopathy (dated by TCRdb to the late 2010s). In the study overall: Peripheral blood was sampled at the time of initial diagnosis, prior to any treatment. To identify distinguishing TCR V-J signatures, a discovery cohort of 100 patients was used, comprising 43 with Graves' ophthalmopathy and around 57 with stable Graves' hyperthyroidism. Whether ophthalmopathy could be predicted prospectively was tested in an independent validation cohort made up of 18 to 20 hyperthyroidism patients plus 17 patients who later progressed to ophthalmopathy. The 100 or so discovery patients were randomly divided into training and test sets at a 7:3 ratio. In addition, the study compared T-cell repertoires in thyroid tissue and in blood from roughly six Graves' hyperthyroidism patients. Following sampling, methimazole starting at 30 mg daily was given to hyperthyroidism patients, and high-dose intravenous methylprednisolone was given to ophthalmopathy patients. According to the paper, TCR Vbeta CDR3 sequencing was carried out on about 140 peripheral blood samples, which came from approximately 43 ophthalmopathy, 75 or so hyperthyroidism and some 17 progressor patients. General findings and caveats noted by the study authors: No statistical method was used to fix the sample size in advance, and group allocation was not hidden from the investigators. Ophthalmopathy was separated from stable hyperthyroidism by a 13 V-J signature model, with 87.88% sensitivity and about 84% specificity obtained in cross-validation and 80%/75% obtained in testing. Blood samples also contained most of the expanded thyroid clonotypes (frequency above 0.001), which suggests that blood repertoires may reflect thyroid immune responses. In validation, the model predicted progression to ophthalmopathy a median of roughly six months before onset, with approximately 71% sensitivity and roughly 72% specificity.

As regards this clonotype: Its target antigen remains unknown. Per-base qualities were not stored, and no clone one base away is much larger.

The germline V gene provides CDR1 MNHNS and CDR2 SASEGT. V is clipped by 9 bases and J by 4 bases, and the sequence between their germline boundaries is 13 bases long. From its cysteine to its phenylalanine, the CDR3 spans 13 amino acids. CDR3 DNA only is kept here, 39 bases in frame from base 1. TCR beta CDR3 regions were amplified from RNA transcripts. A first-round RT-PCR of the TCR CDR3 used the HTBI primer set with the Qiagen OneStep RT-PCR kit. Libraries were constructed in a second round of multiplex PCR, after which size selection and purification were carried out. Sequencing of the libraries was done on an Illumina HiSeq2000 using paired-end 100 bp reads. For the original study's pipeline: SOAPnuke was used to process the raw data, removing reads that contained adapters or uncalled bases, had a mean Phred below 15, or lacked an exact match to the constant primer or identifier. COPE v1.2.5 was used to merge the high-quality paired reads, and each unique nucleotide sequence was defined as a clonotype. Clonotypes were aligned to IMGT TRBV, TRBD and TRBJ reference segments using MiTCR v1.1. The analysis included only V-J combinations with a frequency above 0.0001, which together covered over 98% of the repertoires. The TCS score was defined as the ratio of F50 (clonal expansion) to E x V (chaos), calculated using BLOSUM62-based TCRdist between CDR3 peptides within each V-J. Welch's t-statistics and random forest reduced 500 to 550 V-J features to roughly 13, which were used in a naive Bayes classifier (R e1071). The public sequencing data were trimmed at Q25 with fastp and processed into clonotypes with MiXCR by TCRdb, which kept only in-frame beta chains. Duplicate CDR3 protein sequences are folded into a single record with the most common DNA and genes. Here the V and J calls rest on TCRdb's processing, not on the authors' analysis. For this sample the table gives fewer than 550,000 distinct CDR3 sequences, of which around 24% were detected only once. The biggest ten clones account for 11% of the sample.

Ophthalmopathy patients had moderately to severely active disease, Clinical Activity Score of at least 3, NOSPECS grade of at least 4, and duration under 3 months. Patients with uncontrolled infections, other autoimmune diseases, pregnancy or lactation were excluded. Diagnoses were established on the basis of clinical symptoms, serum thyroxine and TRAb, thyroid ultrasound, and orbital computed tomography. PBMCs were isolated from 8 to 10 ml of fresh peripheral blood by Ficoll-Paque density gradient centrifugation. Trizol reagent was used to extract total RNA, and RNA quality was then checked on an Agilent 2100 Bioanalyzer.

The specimen sequenced was blood. This receptor chain uses TRBV6-1 and TRBJ1-5; perhaps TRBD1 is the D gene, with 6 bases matching. The sequence was obtained from a woman aged 25 to 39 with Graves' ophthalmopathy. The DNA sequence reads TGTGCCAGTGCGCAGGGGTGGAATCAGCCCCAGCATTTT. This codes for CASAQGWNQPQHF.